The 18 T cell receptor beta chains below all came from one sample that was sequenced in a study of cytomegalovirus exposure and HLA in healthy donors. PCR primers comprised 60 Vbeta and 13 Jbeta primers. Clones were read by immunoSEQ multiplex PCR, and TCRdb kept only the in-frame ones, dropping some. The table has roughly 150,000 clones, roughly 64% seen once. The sequencing sample was made of PBMCs. The receptors here all came from a woman aged 25 to 39 in good health and CMV-seropositive.

The chain joins TRBV19 to TRBJ1-2, with D hard to call. Germline CDR1 LNHDA, CDR2 SQIVND (reference sequence). Trimming took off 9 bases at V and 0 bases at J, with 11 bases between the two ends. The CDR3 covers 13 residues. CDR3 coding DNA: TGTGCCAGCAGACACAATGCTAACTATGGCTACACCTTC. Protein sequence: CASRHNANYGYTF.

This chain uses TRBV9 with TRBJ2-3; D ambiguous. CDR1 and CDR2 (germline): SGDLS, YYNGEE. The V end was cut by 0 bases, the J end by 3 bases, with 5 bases between. The CDR3 covers 13 residues. The CDR3 loop is CASSVGQTDTQYF. The CDR3, as DNA: TGTGCCAGCAGCGTAGGGCAAACAGATACGCAGTATTTT.

This rearrangement joins TRBV9 to TRBJ2-3, with 8 bases lining up with TRBD2. Germline V CDR1 and CDR2: SGDLS, YYNGEE. The CDR3 extends over 15 amino acids. Trimming took 2 bases from V and 4 from J; bases not matched to a gene: 6. CDR3 DNA: TGTGCCAGCAGCGTGGGAGGCGGGAGGTCAGATACGCAGTATTTT. As protein: CASSVGGGRSDTQYF.

A few counts support this clone. The rearrangement uses TRBV27 and TRBJ2-6, with TRBD1 identical over 7 bases. CDR1 is MNHEY and CDR2 is SMNVEV in the germline V gene (reference sequence). V lost 7 bases and J lost 4; bases outside the gene matches: 10. The CDR3 covers 16 residues. The CDR3: CASTLTGPPGANVLTF. The CDR3 DNA follows: TGTGCCAGCACCCTGACAGGGCCCCCAGGGGCCAACGTCCTGACTTTC.

This clone has just a few counts. The chain uses TRBV6-5 and TRBJ1-1, with TRBD1 matching 8 bases. Germline CDR1 MNHEY, CDR2 SVGAGI. After removal of 7 bases from V and 0 bases from J, the junction contained 4 bases not matched to a gene. CDR3 size: 14 residues. CDR3 in amino acids: CASTRTGMNTEAFF. CDR3 coding DNA: TGTGCCAGCACCAGGACAGGGATGAACACTGAAGCTTTCTTT.

This clone was detected only a few times. V is TRBV28 and J is TRBJ2-2, with D maybe TRBD2 (6 bases). Germline CDR1 and CDR2: MDHEN and SYDVKM. The V end lost 4 bases, the J end lost 9 bases, and 9 bases lay between the germline ends. The CDR3 runs to 12 residues. The CDR3 loop is CASSSGGRELFF. CDR3 sequence (DNA): TGTGCCAGCAGTTCTGGGGGGAGGGAGCTGTTTTTT.

The table lists this clone with a count of one. The genes are TRBV5-6 and TRBJ2-3, with TRBD2 as a possible D gene (6 bases). Germline-derived CDR1 and CDR2 are SGHDT and YYEEEE. The CDR3 runs to 15 residues. V gave up 2 bases and J gave up 0 bases, with 10 bases separating them. The CDR3 DNA is TGTGCCAGCAGCTTCTCGGGGGAAAGCACAGATACGCAGTATTTT. This codes for CASSFSGESTDTQYF.

The chain is built from TRBV29-1 and TRBJ2-1; weak D call: TRBD1 (6 bases). CDR1 SQVTM and CDR2 ANQGSEA come from the germline V gene. The CDR3 is 16 residues long. Trimming cost V 7 bases and J 6 bases, with 25 bases left between them. The CDR3 is CSAGRLTGVIGNEQFF. The CDR3 nucleotides read TGCAGCGCCGGCCGCTTGACAGGTGTAATAGGCAATGAGCAGTTCTTC.

A single count supports this clone. This chain connects TRBV29-1 to TRBJ2-7, with D possibly being TRBD1 (5 bases). Germline V gene lookup returns CDR1 SQVTM and CDR2 ANQGSEA. The V and J ends lost 1 base and 4 bases respectively, with 8 bases between them. CDR3 size: 12 residues. CDR3 in amino acids: CSVEVREYEQYF. The CDR3 nucleotides read TGCAGCGTTGAAGTCAGGGAATACGAGCAGTACTTC.

This clone turned up a few times. The V call is TRBV18, the J call TRBJ1-1, with TRBD1 matching over 9 bases. Germline values: CDR1 KGHSH, CDR2 LQKENI. The CDR3 is 15 residues long. V was pared by 3 bases and J by 5 bases, with 7 bases of the junction left unmatched. CDR3 residues: CASSPGQGRRTEAFF. CDR3 DNA: TGTGCCAGCTCACCGGGACAGGGAAGGAGAACTGAAGCTTTCTTT.

On this clone: Relative to the germline gene, one junction end is altered; a read error may explain this. The chain is built from TRBV15 and TRBJ2-5, with 8 positions matching TRBD2. The last part of the DNA fits TRBJ2-7 better; the J call may be wrong. The CDR3 consists of 20 residues. The V gene's germline CDR1 is LNHNV and CDR2 YYDKDF (reference sequence). CDR3 residues: CATSRDNGLASPWYSCEQYF. The CDR3 DNA reads TGTGCCACCAGCAGAGACAATGGACTAGCCTCACCGTGGTACTCCTGCGAGCAGTACTTC.

This clone was detected a few times. The CDR3 sequence is CASSMGGSPGNQPQHF. In nucleotides, the CDR3 is TGTGCCAGTAGTATGGGGGGATCTCCCGGCAATCAGCCCCAGCATTTT. The rearrangement joins TRBV19 to TRBJ1-5; D perhaps matches TRBD1 (5 bases). This CDR3 has 16 residues. Germline V CDR1 and CDR2: LNHDA, SQIVND (reference sequence). The V end lost 3 bases, the J end lost 2 bases, and 14 bases lay between the germline ends. Full variable domain (remainder filled in from reference TRBV19 and TRBJ1-5): DGGITQSPKYLFRKEGQNVTLSCEQNLNHDAMYWYRQDPGQGLRLIYYSQIVNDFQKGDIAEGYSVSREKKESFPLTVTSAQKNPTAFYLCASSMGGSPGNQPQHFGDGTRLSIL.

This chain links TRBV9 with TRBJ2-3; 9 nucleotides line up with TRBD2. Germline values: CDR1 SGDLS, CDR2 YYNGEE. Unmatched junction bases numbered 2, after V lost 0 bases and J lost 6 bases. The length of the CDR3 is 14 residues. CDR3 sequence: CASSVERGEDTQYF. The CDR3 DNA follows: TGTGCCAGCAGCGTAGAGCGGGGGGAGGATACGCAGTATTTT.

The V call is TRBV4-1, the J call TRBJ1-2; weak D call: TRBD1 (6 bases). Germline-derived CDR1 and CDR2 are MGHRA and YSYEKL. V was cut by 2 bases and J by 4 bases, with 20 bases left in between. The CDR3 has 17 residues. The DNA of the CDR3 is TGCGCCAGCAGCCAACGTTTAAGGGACATCCACTTCTATGGCTACACCTTC. Protein sequence: CASSQRLRDIHFYGYTF.

This clone was seen more than once but under ten times. V and J are TRBV2 and TRBJ2-7; D not resolved. CDR3 size: 11 residues. V dropped 4 bases and J dropped 5 bases, with 6 bases sitting between them. Germline-derived CDR1 and CDR2 are SNHLY and FYNNEI. Here the CDR3 reads CASSGIDEQYF. For the CDR3, the DNA is TGTGCCAGCAGTGGAATAGACGAGCAGTACTTC.

This clone was recorded a few times. The rearrangement joins TRBV10-1 to TRBJ1-5; the D is unclear. V lost 4 bases to trimming and J lost 6 bases, with 13 bases between them. The CDR3 has 14 amino acids. Germline CDR1 and CDR2: WNHNN and SYGVQD (reference sequence). CDR3 loop: CASSVAVASQPQHF. For the CDR3, the DNA is TGCGCCAGCAGTGTGGCAGTGGCCAGTCAGCCCCAGCATTTT.

Worth noting for this clone: At the DNA level, this CDR3 is encoded by other sequences in the same sample as well. This rearrangement joins TRBV5-1 to TRBJ1-6, with TRBD1 matching over 8 bases. Trimming at V came to 3 bases and at J to 6 bases, leaving 8 bases not matched to a gene. This CDR3 is 16 amino acids long. Looked up from germline, CDR1 is SGHRS and CDR2 is YFSETQ. This CDR3 reads CASSSQAQGANSPLHF. The DNA of the CDR3 is TGCGCCAGCAGCTCACAAGCGCAGGGGGCTAATTCACCCCTCCACTTT.

This clone was observed once. V usage is TRBV6-6 and J usage is TRBJ2-7, with a tentative D call TRBD1 (6 bases). The CDR3 consists of 14 residues. Per the germline V gene, CDR1 is MNHNY and CDR2 is SVGAGI (reference sequence). Between the trimmed V and J ends, which lost 7 bases and 2 bases, there was a span of 15 bases. CDR3 protein: CASKPGHITYEQYF. CDR3 coding DNA: TGTGCCAGCAAACCGGGACACATCACCTACGAGCAGTACTTC.